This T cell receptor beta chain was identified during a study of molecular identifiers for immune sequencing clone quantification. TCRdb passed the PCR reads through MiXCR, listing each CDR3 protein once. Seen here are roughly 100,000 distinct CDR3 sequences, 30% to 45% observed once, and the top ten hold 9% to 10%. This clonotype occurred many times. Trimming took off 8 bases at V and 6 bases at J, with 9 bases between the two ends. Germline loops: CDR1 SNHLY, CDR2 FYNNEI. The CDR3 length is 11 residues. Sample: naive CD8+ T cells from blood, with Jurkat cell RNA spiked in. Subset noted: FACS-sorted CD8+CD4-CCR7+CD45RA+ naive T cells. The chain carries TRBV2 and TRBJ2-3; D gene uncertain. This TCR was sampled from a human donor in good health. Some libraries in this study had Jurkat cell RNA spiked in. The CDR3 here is CASQESDTQYF. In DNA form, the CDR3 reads TGTGCCAGCCAGGAGAGTGATACGCAGTATTTT.